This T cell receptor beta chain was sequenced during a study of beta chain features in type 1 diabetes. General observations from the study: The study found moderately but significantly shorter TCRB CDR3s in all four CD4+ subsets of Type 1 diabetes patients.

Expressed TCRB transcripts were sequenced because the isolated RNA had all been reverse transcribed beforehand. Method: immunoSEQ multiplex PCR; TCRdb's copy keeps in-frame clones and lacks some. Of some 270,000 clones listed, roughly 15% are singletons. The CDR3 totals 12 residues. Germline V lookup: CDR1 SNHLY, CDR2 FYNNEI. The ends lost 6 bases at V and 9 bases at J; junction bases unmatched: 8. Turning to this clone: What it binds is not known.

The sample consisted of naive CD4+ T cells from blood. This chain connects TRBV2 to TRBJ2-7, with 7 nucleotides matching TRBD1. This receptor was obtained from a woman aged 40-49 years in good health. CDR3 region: CASRPTGESQYF. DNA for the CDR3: TGTGCCAGCAGACCCACAGGGGAATCGCAGTACTTC.